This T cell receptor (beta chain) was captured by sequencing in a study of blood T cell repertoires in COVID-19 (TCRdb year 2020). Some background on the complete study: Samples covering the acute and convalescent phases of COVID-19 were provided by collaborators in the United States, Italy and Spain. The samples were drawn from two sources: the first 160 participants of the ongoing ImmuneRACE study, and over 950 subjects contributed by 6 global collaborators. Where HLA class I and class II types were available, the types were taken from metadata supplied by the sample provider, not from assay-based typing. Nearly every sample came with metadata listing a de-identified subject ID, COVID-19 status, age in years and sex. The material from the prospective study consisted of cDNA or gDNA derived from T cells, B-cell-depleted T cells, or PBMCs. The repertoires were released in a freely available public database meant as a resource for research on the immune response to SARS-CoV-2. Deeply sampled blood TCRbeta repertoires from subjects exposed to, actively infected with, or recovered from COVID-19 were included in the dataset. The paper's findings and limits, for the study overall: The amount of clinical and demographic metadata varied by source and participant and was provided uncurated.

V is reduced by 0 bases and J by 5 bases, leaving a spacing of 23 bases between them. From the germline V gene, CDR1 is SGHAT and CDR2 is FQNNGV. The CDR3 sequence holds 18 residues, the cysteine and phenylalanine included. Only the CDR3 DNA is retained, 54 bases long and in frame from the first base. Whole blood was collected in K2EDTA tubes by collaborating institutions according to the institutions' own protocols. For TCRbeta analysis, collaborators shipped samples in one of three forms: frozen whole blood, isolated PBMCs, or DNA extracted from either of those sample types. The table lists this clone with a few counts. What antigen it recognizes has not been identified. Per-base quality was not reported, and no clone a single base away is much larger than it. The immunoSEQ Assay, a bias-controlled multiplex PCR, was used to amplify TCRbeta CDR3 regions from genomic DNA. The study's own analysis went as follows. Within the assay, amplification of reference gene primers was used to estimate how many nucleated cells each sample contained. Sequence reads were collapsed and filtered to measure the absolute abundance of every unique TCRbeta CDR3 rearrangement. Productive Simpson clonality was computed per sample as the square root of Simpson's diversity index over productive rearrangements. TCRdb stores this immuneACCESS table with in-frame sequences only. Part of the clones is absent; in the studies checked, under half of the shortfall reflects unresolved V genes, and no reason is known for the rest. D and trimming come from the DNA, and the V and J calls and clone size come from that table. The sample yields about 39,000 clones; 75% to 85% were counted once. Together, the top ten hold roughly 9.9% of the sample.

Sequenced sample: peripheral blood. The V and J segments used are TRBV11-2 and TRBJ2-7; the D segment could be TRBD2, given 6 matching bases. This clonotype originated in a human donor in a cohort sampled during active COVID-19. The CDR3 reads CASSLDQISGLIFNEQYF. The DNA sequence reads TGTGCCAGCAGCTTAGATCAGATTAGCGGACTCATCTTTAACGAGCAGTACTTC.